The T cell receptor beta chain described here comes from a study of blood T cell repertoires in COVID-19 (dated by TCRdb to 2019 to 2021). Concerning the study at large: Samples from collaborators originated in the United States, Italy and Spain and spanned both the acute and convalescent phases of COVID-19. A freely available public database, intended as a resource for researchers studying the immune response to SARS-CoV-2, is where the repertoires were released. HLA class I and class II types, where available, came from metadata supplied by the sample provider rather than from assay-based typing. Deeply sampled blood TCRbeta repertoires from subjects exposed to, actively infected with, or recovered from COVID-19 were included in the dataset. The prospective study material was composed of cDNA or gDNA derived from T cells, B-cell-depleted T cells, or PBMCs. The samples were drawn from two sources: the first 160 participants of the ongoing ImmuneRACE study, and 1,000 to 1,500 subjects contributed by 6 global collaborators. A de-identified subject ID, COVID-19 status, age in years and sex were almost always included in the sample metadata.

Broader findings and caveats from the paper: The amount of clinical and demographic metadata varied by source and participant and was provided uncurated.

This clone was picked up a small number of times. This receptor's antigen is unknown. Within one base of it there is no much larger clone, and no base qualities were kept. TCRbeta CDR3 regions were amplified from genomic DNA using the immunoSEQ Assay, a bias-controlled multiplex PCR. As for how the authors treated the data: The number of nucleated cells in each sample was estimated from the amplification of reference gene primers within the assay. Sequence reads were collapsed and filtered to measure the absolute abundance of every unique TCRbeta CDR3 rearrangement. For each sample, productive Simpson clonality was calculated as the square root of Simpson's diversity index over productive rearrangements. Held by TCRdb, this immuneACCESS table contains in-frame sequences only and omits some clones. Under half of the omission traces to an unresolved V gene where checked; the cause of the rest is unknown. That table gives V, J and clone size, and the DNA gave D and trimming. For this sample the table gives 300,000 to 400,000 clones, of which about 89% were detected only once. The ten largest clones take up about 3% of the sample.

One collaborating source in Seattle enrolled patients during active infection and followed them longitudinally through the course of disease. Each collaborating institution followed its own protocols to collect whole blood in K2EDTA tubes. For TCRbeta analysis, collaborators shipped samples in one of three forms: frozen whole blood, isolated PBMCs, or DNA extracted from either of those sample types. From the germline V gene, CDR1 is SGHDT and CDR2 is YYEEEE. Reading from cysteine to phenylalanine, the CDR3 counts 14 amino acids. The kept DNA is CDR3 alone, 42 bases in frame from the first base. Trimmed from V: 4 bases; trimmed from J: 11 bases; junction bases lacking a gene match: 14.

The clonotype comes from a woman in her twenties or thirties with COVID-19, enrolled during active disease. Source material: peripheral blood. The chain joins TRBV5-6 to TRBJ1-1; 7 of the junction bases match TRBD1. The CDR3 here reads CASSAGQPAPWAFF. The DNA sequence follows: TGTGCCAGCAGCGCGGGACAGCCCGCCCCATGGGCTTTCTTT.